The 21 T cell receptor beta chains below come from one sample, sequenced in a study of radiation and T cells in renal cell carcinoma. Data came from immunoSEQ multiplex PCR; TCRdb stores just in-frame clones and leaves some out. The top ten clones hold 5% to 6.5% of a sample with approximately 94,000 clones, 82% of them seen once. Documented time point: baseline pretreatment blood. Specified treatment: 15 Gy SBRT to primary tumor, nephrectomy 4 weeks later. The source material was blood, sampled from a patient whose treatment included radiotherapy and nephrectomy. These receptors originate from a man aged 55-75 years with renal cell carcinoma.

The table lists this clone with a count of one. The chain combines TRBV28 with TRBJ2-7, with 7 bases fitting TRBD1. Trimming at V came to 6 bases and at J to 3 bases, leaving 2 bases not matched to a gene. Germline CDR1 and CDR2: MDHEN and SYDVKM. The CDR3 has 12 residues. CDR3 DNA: TGTGCCAGCAGGGGGGACAGCTACGAGCAGTACTTC. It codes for CASRGDSYEQYF. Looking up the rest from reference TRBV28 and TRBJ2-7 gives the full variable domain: DVKVTQSSRYLVKRTGEKVFLECVQDMDHENMFWYRQDPGLGLRLIYFSYDVKMKEKGDIPEGYSVSREKKERFSLILESASTNQTSMYLCASRGDSYEQYFGPGTRLTVT.

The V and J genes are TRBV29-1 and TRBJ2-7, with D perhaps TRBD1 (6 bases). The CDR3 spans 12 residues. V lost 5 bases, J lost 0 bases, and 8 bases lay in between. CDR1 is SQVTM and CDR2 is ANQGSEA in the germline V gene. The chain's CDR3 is CSVWTDSYEQYF. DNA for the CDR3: TGCAGCGTTTGGACAGACTCCTACGAGCAGTACTTC.

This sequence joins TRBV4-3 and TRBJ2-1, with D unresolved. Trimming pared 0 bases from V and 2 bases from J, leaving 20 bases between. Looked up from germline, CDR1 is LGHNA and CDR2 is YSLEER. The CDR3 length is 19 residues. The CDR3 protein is CASSQEVGWLSSAYNEQFF. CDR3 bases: TGCGCCAGCAGCCAAGAAGTTGGATGGTTAAGTTCGGCCTACAATGAGCAGTTCTTC.

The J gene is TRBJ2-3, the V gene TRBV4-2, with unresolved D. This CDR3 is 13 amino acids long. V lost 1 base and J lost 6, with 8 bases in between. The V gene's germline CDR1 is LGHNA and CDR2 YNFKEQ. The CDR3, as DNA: TGTGCCAGCAGCCAAGGAGTTGGGGATACGCAGTATTTT. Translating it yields CASSQGVGDTQYF.

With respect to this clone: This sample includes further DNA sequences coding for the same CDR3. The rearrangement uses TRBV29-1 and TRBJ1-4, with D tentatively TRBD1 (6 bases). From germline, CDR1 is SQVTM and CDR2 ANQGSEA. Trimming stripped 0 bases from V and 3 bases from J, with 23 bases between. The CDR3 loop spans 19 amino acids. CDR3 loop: CSVEDLGKGGVGANEKLFF. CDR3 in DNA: TGCAGCGTTGAAGATCTGGGGAAGGGGGGCGTTGGAGCTAATGAAAAACTGTTTTTT.

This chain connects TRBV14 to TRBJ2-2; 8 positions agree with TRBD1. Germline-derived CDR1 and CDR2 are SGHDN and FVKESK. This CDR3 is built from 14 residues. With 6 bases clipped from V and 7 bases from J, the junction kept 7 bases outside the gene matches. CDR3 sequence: CASSGTGLVGELFF. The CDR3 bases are TGTGCCAGCAGTGGGACAGGTCTGGTCGGGGAGCTGTTTTTT.

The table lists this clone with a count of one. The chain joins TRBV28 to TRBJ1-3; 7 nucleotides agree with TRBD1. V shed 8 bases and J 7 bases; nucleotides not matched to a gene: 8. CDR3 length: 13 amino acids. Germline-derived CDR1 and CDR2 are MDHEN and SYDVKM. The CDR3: CASGRQGLNTIYF. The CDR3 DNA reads TGTGCCAGCGGTAGACAGGGACTTAACACCATATATTTT.

The CDR3: CSSRVLLTYNEQFF. In DNA form, the CDR3 reads TGCAGCTCGCGCGTACTGCTAACCTACAATGAGCAGTTCTTC. This chain joins TRBV29-1 and TRBJ2-1; no clear D gene. Trimming removed 8 bases from V and 2 bases from J, with 16 bases in between. The CDR3 runs 14 residues. CDR1 is SQVTM, CDR2 ANQGSEA, per germline.

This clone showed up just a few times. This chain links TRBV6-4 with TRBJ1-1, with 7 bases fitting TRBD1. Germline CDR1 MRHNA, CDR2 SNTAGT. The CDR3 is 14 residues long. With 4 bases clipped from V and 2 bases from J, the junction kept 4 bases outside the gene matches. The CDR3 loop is CASSARGDNTEAFF. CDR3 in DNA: TGTGCCAGCAGTGCCAGGGGGGACAACACTGAAGCTTTCTTT.

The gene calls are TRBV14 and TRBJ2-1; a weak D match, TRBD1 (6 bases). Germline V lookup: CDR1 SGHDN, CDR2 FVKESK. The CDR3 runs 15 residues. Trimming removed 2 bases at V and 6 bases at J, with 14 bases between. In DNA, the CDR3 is TGTGCCAGCAGCCAAACAGGGAAAGTGGTCAATGAGCAGTTCTTC. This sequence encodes CASSQTGKVVNEQFF.

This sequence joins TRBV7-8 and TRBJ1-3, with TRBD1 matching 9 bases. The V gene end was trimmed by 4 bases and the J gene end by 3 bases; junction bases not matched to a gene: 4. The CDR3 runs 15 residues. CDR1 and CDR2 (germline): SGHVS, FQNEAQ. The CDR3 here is CASSSQGADGNTIYF. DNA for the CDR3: TGTGCCAGCAGCTCACAGGGGGCGGATGGAAACACCATATATTTT. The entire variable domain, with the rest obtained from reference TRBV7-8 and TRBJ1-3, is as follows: GAGVSQSPRYKVAKRGQDVALRCDPISGHVSLFWYQQALGQGPEFLTYFQNEAQLDKSGLPSDRFFAERPEGSVSTLKIQRTQQEDSAVYLCASSSQGADGNTIYFGEGSWLTVV.

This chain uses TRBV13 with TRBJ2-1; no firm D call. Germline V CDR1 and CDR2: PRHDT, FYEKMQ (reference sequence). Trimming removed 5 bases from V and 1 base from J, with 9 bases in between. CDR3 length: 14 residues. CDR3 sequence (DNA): TGTGCCAGCAGCCCTGCCCGGTCCTACAATGAGCAGTTCTTC. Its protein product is CASSPARSYNEQFF.

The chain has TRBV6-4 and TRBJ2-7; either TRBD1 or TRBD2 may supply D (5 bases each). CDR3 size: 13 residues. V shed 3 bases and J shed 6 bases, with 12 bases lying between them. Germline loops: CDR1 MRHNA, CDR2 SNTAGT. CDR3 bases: TGTGCCAGCAGTGAGGGGGTTAGGACCGAGCAGTACTTC. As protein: CASSEGVRTEQYF.

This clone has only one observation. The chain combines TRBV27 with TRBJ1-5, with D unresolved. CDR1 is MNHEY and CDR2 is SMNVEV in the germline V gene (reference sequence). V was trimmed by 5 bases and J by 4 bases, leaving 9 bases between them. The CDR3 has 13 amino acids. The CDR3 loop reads CASSPMGNQPQHF. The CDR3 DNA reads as TGTGCCAGCAGTCCCATGGGGAATCAGCCCCAGCATTTT.

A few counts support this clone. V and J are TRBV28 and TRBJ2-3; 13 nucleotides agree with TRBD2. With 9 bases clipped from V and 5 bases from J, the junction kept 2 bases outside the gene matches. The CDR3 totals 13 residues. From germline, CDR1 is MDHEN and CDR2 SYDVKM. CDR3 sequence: CASGTSGKDTQYF. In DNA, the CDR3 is TGTGCCAGTGGGACTAGCGGGAAAGATACGCAGTATTTT.

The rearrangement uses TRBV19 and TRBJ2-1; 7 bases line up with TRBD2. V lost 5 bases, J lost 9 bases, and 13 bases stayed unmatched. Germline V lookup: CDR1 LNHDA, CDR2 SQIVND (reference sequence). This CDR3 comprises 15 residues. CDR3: CASSPWTRGVGEQFF. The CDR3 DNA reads TGTGCCAGTAGTCCCTGGACTAGGGGTGTAGGTGAGCAGTTCTTC.

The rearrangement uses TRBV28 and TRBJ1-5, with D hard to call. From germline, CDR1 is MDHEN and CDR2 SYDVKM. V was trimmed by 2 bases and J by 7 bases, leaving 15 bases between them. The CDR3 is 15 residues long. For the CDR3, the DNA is TGTGCCAGCAGTTTAACTTTGAGGGCCGGGCAGCCCCAGCATTTT. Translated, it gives CASSLTLRAGQPQHF.

CDR3 residues: CASSSRTGGIYGYTF. The CDR3 DNA is TGTGCCAGCAGTTCCAGGACAGGGGGCATCTATGGCTACACCTTC. This chain joins TRBV6-6 and TRBJ1-2; 11 bases agree with TRBD1. The CDR3 has 15 amino acids. Germline V gene lookup returns CDR1 MNHNY and CDR2 SVGAGI (reference sequence). The V segment lost 4 bases and the J segment 4 bases; nucleotides outside the gene matches: 5.

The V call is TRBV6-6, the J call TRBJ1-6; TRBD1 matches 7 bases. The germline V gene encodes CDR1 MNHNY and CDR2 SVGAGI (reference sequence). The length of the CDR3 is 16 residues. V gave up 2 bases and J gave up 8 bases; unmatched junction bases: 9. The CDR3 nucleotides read TGTGCCAGCAGTTACCCCAAAGGGGGCGCCGATTCACCCCTCCACTTT. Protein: CASSYPKGGADSPLHF.

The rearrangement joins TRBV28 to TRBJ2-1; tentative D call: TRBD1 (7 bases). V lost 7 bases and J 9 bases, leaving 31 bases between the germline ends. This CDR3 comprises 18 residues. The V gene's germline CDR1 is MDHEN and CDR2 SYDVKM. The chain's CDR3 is CASTALQISRGENGEQFF. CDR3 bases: TGTGCCAGCACCGCCCTACAAATTAGCAGGGGGGAGAATGGTGAGCAGTTCTTC.

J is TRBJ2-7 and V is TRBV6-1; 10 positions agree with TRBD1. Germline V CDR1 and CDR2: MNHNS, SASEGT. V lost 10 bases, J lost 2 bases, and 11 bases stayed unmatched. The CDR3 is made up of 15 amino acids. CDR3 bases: TGTGCCACCTCGCCGGGACAGGGGACCCCCTACGAGCAGTACTTC. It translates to CATSPGQGTPYEQYF.